The clone carrying this T cell receptor (beta chain) was observed a few times. Its antigen is unidentified. Mismatch with germline at one junction end may stem from a read error. This sample stems from a study of tumor and adjacent non-tumor tissue in lung cancer. Study information: The cohort had roughly 11 adenocarcinoma, 2 squamous cell and 1 small cell patients. General study results and limits: Top 100 clones took a larger repertoire share in normal lung.

TCRbeta libraries were built with three rounds of nested PCR, modified from ARM-PCR. A single record per CDR3 protein comes from TCRdb applying MiXCR to the multiplex PCR reads. The sample holds approximately 44,000 distinct CDR3 sequences; about three fifths are singletons and the top ten take 45% to 55%. The CDR3 runs 16 residues. CDR1 and CDR2 (germline): DFQATT, SNEGSKA (reference sequence). RNA was extracted from bulk tissue without any cell sorting. More than 3 cm separated this lung sample from the edge of the tumor. Between August and November 2014, newly diagnosed, chemotherapy-naive lung cancer patients underwent thoracic surgery in China.

The sample was distant non-tumor lung tissue. This chain links TRBV20-1 with TRBJ2-5; D perhaps matches TRBD1 (6 bases). The receptor was isolated from a man in his forties or fifties with non-small cell lung cancer. The CDR3 nucleotides read TGCAGTGCTGTCACACCTAACAGGGTGGTTCCAGAGACCCATTACTTC. This sequence encodes CSAVTPNRVVPETHYF.